These T cell receptor beta chains were read from a single sample in a study of CD8 T cells in Susac syndrome. MiXCR, applied by TCRdb to the immunoSEQ multiplex PCR reads, yields one record per CDR3 protein. Of around 95,000 distinct CDR3 sequences listed, about 95% are singletons. The sequenced sample consisted of CD8+ T cells from PBMCs. The source of these receptors is a human donor with Susac syndrome. CDR3s include the opening cysteine and the closing phenylalanine or tryptophan. A D gene is named only where the DNA matches it firmly. The size of a clone is reported for some rows only, either as once, few or many, or as a class for expanded clones.

j_call,clone_size,d_call,v_call,cdr3_aa,cdr3_nt
TRBJ2-2,.,.,TRBV24-1,CATSDLPPDTNTGELFF,TGTGCCACCAGTGATTTGCCCCCGGATACGAACACCGGGGAGCTGTTTTTT
TRBJ1-2,.,TRBD1,TRBV20-1,CSARDMDRVRGYGYTF,TGCAGTGCTAGAGATATGGACAGGGTTCGGGGCTATGGCTACACCTTC
TRBJ2-7,.,.,TRBV4-1,CASSQGGLTGYSYEQYF,TGCGCCAGCAGCCAAGGCGGCCTGACAGGATACTCCTACGAGCAGTACTTC
TRBJ1-5,.,.,TRBV23-1,CASSHQAGKDQPQHF,TGCGCCAGCAGTCACCAGGCAGGAAAAGATCAGCCCCAGCATTTT
TRBJ2-7,.,.,TRBV5-6,CASSLEDRYEQYF,TGTGCCAGCAGCTTGGAAGACAGATACGAGCAGTACTTC
TRBJ2-4,.,.,TRBV2,CATAGQNIQYF,TGTGCCACTGCCGGACAAAACATTCAGTACTTC
TRBJ2-5,.,.,TRBV5-1,CASSLTVKETQYF,TGCGCCAGCAGCTTGACGGTTAAAGAGACCCAGTACTTC
TRBJ2-7,.,.,TRBV6-5,CASSYSTEQYF,TGTGCCAGCAGTTACTCGACCGAGCAGTACTTC
TRBJ2-7,.,TRBD2,TRBV7-9,CASSPWERDSASEQYF,TGTGCCAGCAGCCCATGGGAGCGGGACTCGGCCTCCGAGCAGTACTTC
TRBJ2-1,.,.,TRBV2,CASSEPDNEQFF,TGTGCCAGCAGTGAACCGGATAATGAGCAGTTCTTC
TRBJ2-5,.,.,TRBV20-1,CSARGWAPQETQYF,TGCAGTGCTAGAGGATGGGCGCCTCAAGAGACCCAGTACTTC
TRBJ2-1,.,TRBD2,TRBV9,CASSPGTSGYNEQFF,TGTGCCAGCAGCCCCGGGACTAGCGGTTACAATGAGCAGTTCTTC
TRBJ2-5,.,.,TRBV3-1,CASSPFLSQETQYF,TGTGCCAGCAGCCCATTCCTATCCCAAGAGACCCAGTACTTC
TRBJ2-7,once,.,TRBV18,CASSPEEDEQYF,TGTGCCAGCTCACCAGAGGAGGACGAGCAGTACTTC
TRBJ1-1,once,.,TRBV14,CASSPRLPNTEAFF,TGTGCCAGCAGCCCACGACTCCCGAACACTGAAGCTTTCTTT
TRBJ1-6,.,.,TRBV5-4,CASSLDVTTLHF,TGTGCCAGCAGCTTGGATGTGACAACCCTCCACTTT
TRBJ1-5,.,.,TRBV12-3/TRBV12-4,CASSLRGRGPQHF,TGTGCCAGCAGTTTGAGGGGGAGGGGGCCCCAGCATTTT
TRBJ1-1,.,.,TRBV13,CASSQRQATEAFF,TGTGCCAGCAGCCAAAGACAGGCCACTGAAGCTTTCTTT
TRBJ2-4,.,TRBD1,TRBV9,CASSPSTGAKNIQYF,TGTGCCAGCAGCCCCTCGACAGGGGCCAAAAACATTCAGTACTTC
TRBJ1-1,.,.,TRBV9,CASSPQGLDTEAFF,TGTGCCAGCAGCCCTCAGGGTCTAGACACTGAAGCTTTCTTT
TRBJ1-1,.,.,TRBV4-1,CASSQVSVNTEAFF,TGCGCCAGCAGCCAAGTTTCGGTAAACACTGAAGCTTTCTTT
TRBJ1-6,.,TRBD1,TRBV20-1,CSAYKLNRGRSDSPLHF,TGCAGTGCTTACAAACTTAATAGGGGGCGCAGTGATTCACCCCTCCACTTT
TRBJ2-7,.,TRBD2,TRBV3-1,CASTGLAGDEQYF,TGTGCCAGCACCGGACTAGCGGGGGACGAGCAGTACTTC
TRBJ1-2,.,.,TRBV5-1,CASSLGTHGLGGYTF,TGCGCCAGCAGCTTGGGGACACACGGCCTTGGGGGCTACACCTTC